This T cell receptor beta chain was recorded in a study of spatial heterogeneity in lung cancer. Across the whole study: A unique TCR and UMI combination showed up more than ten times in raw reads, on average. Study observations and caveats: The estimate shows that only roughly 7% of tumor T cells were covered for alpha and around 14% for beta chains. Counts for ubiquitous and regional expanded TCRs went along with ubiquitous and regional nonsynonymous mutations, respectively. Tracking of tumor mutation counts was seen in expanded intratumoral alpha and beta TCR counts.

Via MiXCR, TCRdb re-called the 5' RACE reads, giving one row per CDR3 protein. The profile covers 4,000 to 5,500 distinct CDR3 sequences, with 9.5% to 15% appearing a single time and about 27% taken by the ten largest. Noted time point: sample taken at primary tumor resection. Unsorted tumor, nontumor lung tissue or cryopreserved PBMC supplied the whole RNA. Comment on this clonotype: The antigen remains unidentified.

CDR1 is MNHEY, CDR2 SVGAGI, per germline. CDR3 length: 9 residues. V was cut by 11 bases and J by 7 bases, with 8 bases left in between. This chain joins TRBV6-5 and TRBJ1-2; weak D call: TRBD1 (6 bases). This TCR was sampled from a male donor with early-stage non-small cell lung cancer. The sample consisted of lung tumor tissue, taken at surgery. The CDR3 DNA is TGTGCCCCCAGGGGTGGCTACACCTTC. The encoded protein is CAPRGGYTF.